This TCR beta chain is drawn from a study of cytomegalovirus exposure and HLA in healthy donors. The V gene's germline CDR1 is LNHDA and CDR2 SQIVND (reference sequence). This CDR3 contains 16 residues. V lost 10 bases, J lost 5 bases, and 26 bases lay in between. Repertoires were generated with immunoSEQ multiplex PCR, while TCRdb's copy carries only in-frame clones and drops some. Of about 120,000 clones in the sample, more than 75% were seen once. Sequenced material: PBMCs. The sequence was collected from a woman between 18 and 29 years old in good health and CMV-seropositive. V usage is TRBV19 and J usage is TRBJ1-2; possibly TRBD1 for D (6 bases). CDR3 DNA: TGTGCCACGAGGGGGATGCATGGCAGGGGTAGTTATGGCTACACCTTC. This sequence encodes CATRGMHGRGSYGYTF.